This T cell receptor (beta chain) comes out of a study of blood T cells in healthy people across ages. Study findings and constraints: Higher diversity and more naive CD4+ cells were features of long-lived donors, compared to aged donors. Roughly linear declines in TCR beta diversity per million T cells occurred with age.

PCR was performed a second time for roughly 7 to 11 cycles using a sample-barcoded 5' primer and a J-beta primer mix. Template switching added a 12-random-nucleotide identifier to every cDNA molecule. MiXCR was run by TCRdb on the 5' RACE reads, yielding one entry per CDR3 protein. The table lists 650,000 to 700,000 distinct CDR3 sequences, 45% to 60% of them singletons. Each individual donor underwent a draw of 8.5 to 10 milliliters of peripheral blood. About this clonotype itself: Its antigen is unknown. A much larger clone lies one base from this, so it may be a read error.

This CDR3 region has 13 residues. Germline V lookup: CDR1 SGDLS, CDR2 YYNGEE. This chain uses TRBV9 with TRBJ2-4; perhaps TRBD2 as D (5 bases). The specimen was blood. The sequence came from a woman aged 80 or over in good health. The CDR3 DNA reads TGTGCCTGCAGCCCGGACTTTAAAAACATTCAGTACTTC. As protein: CACSPDFKNIQYF.